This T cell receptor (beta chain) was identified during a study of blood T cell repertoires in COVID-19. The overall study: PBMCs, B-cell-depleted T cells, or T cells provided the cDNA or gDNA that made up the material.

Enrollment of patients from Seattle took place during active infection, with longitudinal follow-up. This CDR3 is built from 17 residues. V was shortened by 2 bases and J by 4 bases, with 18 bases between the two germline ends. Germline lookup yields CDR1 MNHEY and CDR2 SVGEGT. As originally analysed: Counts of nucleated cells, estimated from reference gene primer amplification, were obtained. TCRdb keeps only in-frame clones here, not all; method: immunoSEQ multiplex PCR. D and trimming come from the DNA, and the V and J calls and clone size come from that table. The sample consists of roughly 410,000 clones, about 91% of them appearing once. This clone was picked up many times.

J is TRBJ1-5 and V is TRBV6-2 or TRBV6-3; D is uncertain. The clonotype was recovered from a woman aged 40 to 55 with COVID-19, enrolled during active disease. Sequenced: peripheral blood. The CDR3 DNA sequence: TGTGCCAGCAGTTACAAGCCTGGGGAGCGTCTAAATCAGCCCCAGCATTTT. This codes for CASSYKPGERLNQPQHF.